The 28 T cell receptor beta chains below come from one sample, sequenced in a study of T cells after yellow fever vaccination. MiXCR was run by TCRdb on the 5' RACE reads, yielding one entry per CDR3 protein. Seen here are about 26,000 distinct CDR3 sequences, around 4.3% observed once, and the top ten hold approximately 38%. Specimen: PBMCs, either bulk or a sorted T-cell subset (CD4+, CD8+, memory, or dextramer-sorted; not recorded which), collected on the day of the yellow fever booster vaccination. The receptors derive from a man between 18 and 35 years old who received the YFV17D yellow fever vaccine.

This clonotype was detected ten times or more. The chain links TRBV5-1 to TRBJ2-5; 13 bases are shared with TRBD2. This CDR3 contains 16 residues. V lost 3 bases, J lost 1 base, and 3 bases stayed unmatched. Germline CDR1 and CDR2: SGHRS and YFSETQ. The CDR3, as DNA: TGCGCCAGCAGCTACGGGACTAGCGGGGCCCAAGAGACCCAGTACTTC. It encodes CASSYGTSGAQETQYF. The variable domain in full, with the rest retrieved from reference TRBV5-1 and TRBJ2-5, is KAGVTQTPRYLIKTRGQQVTLSCSPISGHRSVSWYQQTPGQGLQFLFEYFSETQRNKGNFPGRFSGRQFSNSRSEMNVSTLELGDSALYLCASSYGTSGAQETQYFGPGTRLLVL.

This clonotype was detected many times. The chain carries TRBV12-3 or TRBV12-4 and TRBJ2-3, with no clear D. The CDR3 has 14 residues. V was cut by 5 bases and J by 1 base, with 10 bases left in between. The CDR3: CASSQGPGTDTQYF. CDR3 coding DNA: TGTGCCAGCAGTCAAGGACCTGGCACAGATACGCAGTATTTT.

This clonotype has a count of ten or more. V gene TRBV7-2 combines with J gene TRBJ1-3; D might be TRBD1 (5 bases). V gave up 6 bases and J gave up 3 bases, with 9 bases separating them. Germline V gives CDR1 SGHTA, CDR2 FQGNSA. This CDR3 has 13 residues. DNA of the CDR3: TGTGCCAGCAGTGCAGGGATTGGAAACACCATATATTTT. Protein product: CASSAGIGNTIYF.

This clonotype was counted a few times. J is TRBJ2-2 and V is TRBV4-1; D uncertain. Germline CDR1 and CDR2: MGHRA and YSYEKL. Trimming shortened V by 2 bases and J by 5 bases, and 6 bases separated the two germline ends. The CDR3 has 13 amino acids. Here the CDR3 reads CASSQTDTGELFF. DNA for the CDR3: TGCGCCAGCAGCCAAACCGATACCGGGGAGCTGTTTTTT.

The table lists this clonotype with a few counts. This sequence joins TRBV5-6 and TRBJ1-2; D is unclear. Trimming stripped 1 base from V and 7 bases from J, with 14 bases between. Germline CDR1 SGHDT, CDR2 YYEEEE. This CDR3 contains 14 residues. The CDR3 is CASSLTVTSGGYTF. In nucleotides, the CDR3 is TGTGCCAGCAGCTTGACAGTGACTTCGGGTGGCTACACCTTC.

This clonotype was found a few times. This chain links TRBV14 with TRBJ2-5; no clear D. The V and J ends lost 0 bases and 4 bases respectively, with 6 bases between them. The CDR3 runs 13 residues. From germline, CDR1 is SGHDN and CDR2 FVKESK. This CDR3 reads CASSQDWGETQYF. The CDR3 nucleotides are TGTGCCAGCAGCCAAGATTGGGGAGAGACCCAGTACTTC.

This clonotype was recorded a few times. The genes are TRBV12-3 or TRBV12-4 and TRBJ1-1; the D is unclear. This CDR3 comprises 13 residues. Trimming pared 5 bases from V and 9 bases from J, leaving 16 bases between. CDR3 protein: CASSPWSDGKAFF. Here the CDR3 DNA reads TGTGCCAGCAGTCCGTGGTCGGACGGGAAAGCTTTCTTT.

The sample holds many counts of this clonotype. The V gene is TRBV5-1, the J gene TRBJ2-1; 8 nucleotides match TRBD2. Germline CDR1 reads SGHRS; CDR2 reads YFSETQ. V shed 1 base and J 9 bases; nucleotides not matched to a gene: 12. This CDR3 has 16 residues. Written as DNA, the CDR3 is TGCGCCAGCAGCTTGAGGTCGGGGGGGGCCGTTGGTGAGCAGTTCTTC. Protein sequence: CASSLRSGGAVGEQFF.

Many counts were recorded for this clonotype. The V and J genes are TRBV5-1 and TRBJ2-3; 12 bases are shared with TRBD2. Losses at the gene ends were 2 bases for V and 6 bases for J; bases not matched to a gene: 7. The CDR3 contains 16 residues. Germline CDR1 and CDR2: SGHRS and YFSETQ. CDR3 sequence reads: CASSFGLAGSGDTQYF. The CDR3 region has the DNA TGCGCCAGCAGCTTTGGACTAGCGGGGTCCGGGGATACGCAGTATTTT.

In this sample, this clonotype turned up many times. This sequence joins TRBV5-5 and TRBJ2-3, with a tentative D call TRBD1 (6 bases). The CDR3 is 12 residues long. Per the germline V gene, CDR1 is SGHKS and CDR2 is YYEKEE (reference sequence). V was pared by 0 bases and J by 9 bases, with 8 bases between. CDR3 sequence reads: CASSLEQGTQYF. CDR3 coding DNA: TGTGCCAGCAGCTTGGAGCAGGGGACGCAGTATTTT.

In its sample, this clonotype was seen many times. The rearrangement joins TRBV29-1 to TRBJ2-3; tentatively, D is TRBD2 (6 bases). V was cut by 4 bases and J by 4 bases, with 9 bases left in between. Per the germline V gene, CDR1 is SQVTM and CDR2 is ANQGSEA. The CDR3 length is 12 residues. This chain's CDR3 is CSVGLESDTQYF. For the CDR3, the DNA is TGCAGCGTTGGACTAGAGTCAGATACGCAGTATTTT.

The sample holds many counts of this clonotype. The J gene is TRBJ2-1, the V gene TRBV7-8; 8 bases fit TRBD2. V trimming: 1 base; J trimming: 6 bases; junction bases outside the gene matches: 5. The CDR3 spans 15 residues. In germline, CDR1 is SGHVS, CDR2 FQNEAQ. In DNA, the CDR3 is TGTGCCAGCAGCTTAGTCGGGACTAGAGTCAATGAGCAGTTCTTC. Protein: CASSLVGTRVNEQFF.

The sample holds many counts of this clonotype. The rearrangement links TRBV6-5 to TRBJ1-2; D ambiguous. The CDR3 length is 14 residues. The V gene's germline CDR1 is MNHEY and CDR2 SVGAGI. Trimming took off 2 bases at V and 1 base at J, with 8 bases between the two ends. For the CDR3, the DNA is TGTGCCAGCAGTTACAGTTACTTTAACTATGGCTACACCTTC. This gives the protein CASSYSYFNYGYTF.

The J gene is TRBJ2-5, the V gene TRBV5-1; the match to TRBD1 covers 10 bases. This CDR3 has 15 amino acids. With V trimmed by 4 bases and J by 2 bases, 5 bases remained unmatched. Germline V gives CDR1 SGHRS, CDR2 YFSETQ. The CDR3 region is CASSVTGGGQETQYF. CDR3 in DNA: TGCGCCAGCAGCGTGACAGGGGGCGGGCAAGAGACCCAGTACTTC.

This clonotype appeared many times. The chain uses TRBV6-5 and TRBJ2-7, with 8 bases lining up with TRBD1. With 7 bases clipped from V and 6 bases from J, the junction kept 5 bases outside the gene matches. There are 12 residues in the CDR3. CDR1 MNHEY and CDR2 SVGAGI come from the germline V gene. This chain's CDR3 is CASTSTGGEQYF. The CDR3 DNA sequence: TGTGCCAGCACCTCCACAGGGGGCGAGCAGTACTTC.

The table lists this clonotype with many counts. V usage is TRBV6-2 or TRBV6-3 and J usage is TRBJ2-1; 7 bases line up with TRBD1. The CDR3 length is 14 residues. Germline assignment: CDR1 MNHEY and CDR2 SVGEGT. V lost 4 bases, J lost 3 bases, and 3 bases stayed unmatched. In DNA, the CDR3 is TGTGCCAGCAGTTCCGGGACAGTCTACAATGAGCAGTTCTTC. It specifies CASSSGTVYNEQFF.

This clonotype occurred many times. The chain recombines TRBV20-1 with TRBJ2-1, with 9 positions matching TRBD2. From germline, CDR1 is DFQATT and CDR2 SNEGSKA (reference sequence). The CDR3 sequence is 13 residues long. The V segment lost 2 bases and the J segment 7 bases; nucleotides outside the gene matches: 3. This chain's CDR3 is CSARRLAGNEQFF. CDR3 DNA: TGCAGTGCTAGACGGCTAGCGGGAAATGAGCAGTTCTTC.

This clonotype has a count of ten or more. The V gene is TRBV6-5, the J gene TRBJ1-1, with D uncertain. CDR1 is MNHEY, CDR2 SVGAGI, per germline. V lost 5 bases, J lost 3 bases, and 10 bases lay in between. The CDR3 has 13 amino acids. The CDR3 region has the DNA TGTGCCAGCAGTGGCTTACCTGACACTGAAGCTTTCTTT. This codes for CASSGLPDTEAFF.

The sample holds many counts of this clonotype. The chain employs TRBV7-2 and TRBJ2-3; no clear D gene. Trimming took off 4 bases at V and 1 base at J, with 15 bases between the two ends. Looked up from germline, CDR1 is SGHTA and CDR2 is FQGNSA. This CDR3 is 16 amino acids long. Here the CDR3 DNA reads TGTGCCAGCAGCTCTTCAACTGGCAGTCGCACAGATACGCAGTATTTT. It yields the protein CASSSSTGSRTDTQYF.

This clonotype was recorded at least ten times. The rearrangement uses TRBV29-1 and TRBJ1-5; no definite D call. The germline V gene encodes CDR1 SQVTM and CDR2 ANQGSEA. V gave up 7 bases and J gave up 4 bases, with 11 bases separating them. CDR3 length: 12 residues. CDR3 residues: CSAQDPNQPQHF. Written as DNA, the CDR3 is TGCAGCGCCCAGGACCCTAATCAGCCCCAGCATTTT.

This clonotype was detected ten times or more. V and J are TRBV18 and TRBJ2-4; D not certain. The CDR3 length is 16 residues. The ends were cut back, 0 bases at V and 0 bases at J, with 9 bases in the middle. CDR1 and CDR2 (germline): KGHSH, LQKENI. This chain's CDR3 is CASSPPIVLAKNIQYF. The CDR3 DNA sequence: TGTGCCAGCTCACCACCGATAGTCTTAGCCAAAAACATTCAGTACTTC.

This clonotype was seen many times. The chain has TRBV4-3 and TRBJ2-3; 8 bases line up with TRBD2. Germline CDR1 and CDR2: LGHNA and YSLEER. This CDR3 region has 16 residues. The V gene end was trimmed by 0 bases and the J gene end by 2 bases; junction bases not matched to a gene: 4. This CDR3 reads CASSQDLGLATDTQYF. The DNA for the CDR3 is TGCGCCAGCAGCCAAGATCTTGGACTAGCCACAGATACGCAGTATTTT.

This clonotype showed up many times. The V and J genes are TRBV12-3 or TRBV12-4 and TRBJ2-1, with D perhaps matching TRBD1 (7 bases). CDR3 length equals 15 residues. Trimming stripped 3 bases from V and 1 base from J, with 10 bases between. CDR3 sequence reads: CASSFAGGSYNEQFF. The CDR3 region has the DNA TGTGCCAGCAGTTTTGCAGGGGGGTCCTACAATGAGCAGTTCTTC.

This clonotype came up many times. V and J are TRBV12-3 or TRBV12-4 and TRBJ1-5; no definite D call. This CDR3 is built from 14 residues. V lost 3 bases and J lost 4, with 10 bases in between. The CDR3 DNA follows: TGTGCCAGCAGTTTTTGGGGAGTGAATCAGCCCCAGCATTTT. It translates to CASSFWGVNQPQHF.

This clonotype was seen many times. The J gene is TRBJ2-5, the V gene TRBV20-1, with D tentatively TRBD2 (7 bases). The CDR3 loop spans 12 amino acids. The V and J ends lost 8 bases and 4 bases respectively, with 14 bases between them. CDR1 and CDR2 from the germline V gene are DFQATT and SNEGSKA (reference sequence). The CDR3 protein is CSPKGGGETQYF. The CDR3, as DNA: TGCAGTCCCAAAGGGGGGGGAGAGACCCAGTACTTC.

This clonotype was counted many times. V and J are TRBV10-3 and TRBJ1-6; weak D call: TRBD1 (5 bases). The CDR3 sequence is 15 residues long. Germline V gene data show CDR1 as ENHRY and CDR2 as SYGVKD. The germline V and J ends were trimmed by 0 bases and 9 bases, with 12 bases remaining between them. The CDR3 sequence: CAISESGVPGSPLHF. As DNA, the CDR3 is TGTGCCATCAGTGAGTCGGGGGTTCCAGGTTCACCCCTCCACTTT.

This clonotype has at least ten counts. The rearrangement uses TRBV4-1 and TRBJ2-7; D unresolved. Germline V gives CDR1 MGHRA, CDR2 YSYEKL. With 1 base removed from V and 3 bases from J, the gap between germline ends came to 16 bases. The CDR3 length is 16 residues. The CDR3, as DNA: TGCGCCAGCAGCCAAGCGGCGACTTCTTTACTCTACGAGCAGTACTTC. It translates to CASSQAATSLLYEQYF.

This clonotype is categorized as medium-sized. The rearrangement links TRBV29-1 to TRBJ2-7; 12 nucleotides line up with TRBD1. CDR1 is SQVTM and CDR2 is ANQGSEA in the germline V gene. The CDR3 is made up of 12 amino acids. The CDR3 region is CSAGTGGNEQYF. The CDR3 nucleotides read TGCAGTGCCGGGACAGGGGGCAACGAGCAGTACTTC.